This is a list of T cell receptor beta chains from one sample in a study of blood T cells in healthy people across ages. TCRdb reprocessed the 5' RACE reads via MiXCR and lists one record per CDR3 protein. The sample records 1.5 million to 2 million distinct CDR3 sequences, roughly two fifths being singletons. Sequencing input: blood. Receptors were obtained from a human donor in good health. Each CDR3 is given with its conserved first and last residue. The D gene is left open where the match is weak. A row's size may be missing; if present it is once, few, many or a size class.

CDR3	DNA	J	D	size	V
CASTAGGLQETQYF	TGTGCCAGCACAGCGGGGGGCCTCCAAGAGACCCAGTACTTC	TRBJ2-5	TRBD2	-	TRBV6-2/TRBV6-3
CASSREPGTVNVLTF	TGTGCCAGCAGCCGAGAACCCGGGACAGTCAACGTCCTGACTTTC	TRBJ2-6	TRBD1	few	TRBV27
CASSGGGVKNEQFF	TGTGCCAGCAGCGGAGGCGGGGTGAAAAATGAGCAGTTCTTC	TRBJ2-1	-	-	TRBV9
CASSLAAGNENEQYF	TGTGCCAGCAGCTTGGCCGCAGGGAACGAAAACGAGCAGTACTTC	TRBJ2-7	-	-	TRBV5-5
CASSLLSSSGNTIYF	TGTGCCAGCAGCTTACTCTCTTCCTCTGGAAACACCATATATTTT	TRBJ1-3	-	-	TRBV7-9
CAISRQGASNQPQHF	TGTGCCATCAGCCGACAGGGGGCTAGCAATCAGCCCCAGCATTTT	TRBJ1-5	TRBD1	-	TRBV10-3
CASSQDPPNRDRGRRGQFF	TGCGCCAGCAGCCAAGACCCCCCAAACCGGGACAGGGGGCGTCGGGGGCAGTTCTTC	TRBJ2-1	TRBD1	-	TRBV4-3
CASTTSGAQGAQYF	TGTGCCAGCACGACTAGCGGGGCCCAGGGGGCCCAGTACTTC	TRBJ2-5	TRBD2	-	TRBV6-5
CASNWNGAPGANVLTF	TGTGCCAGCAATTGGAATGGGGCCCCTGGGGCCAACGTCCTGACTTTC	TRBJ2-6	-	-	TRBV12-3/TRBV12-4
CSATTQGTTYNEQFF	TGCAGTGCTACGACGCAGGGGACAACCTACAATGAGCAGTTCTTC	TRBJ2-1	-	-	TRBV20-1
CASSPEAGAAPRLSNYGCTF	TGTGCCAGCAGCCCTGAGGCTGGGGCGGCACCTAGACTTTCTAACTATGGCTGCACCTTC	TRBJ1-2	-	-	TRBV7-6
CASTNSGGEYNEQFF	TGTGCCAGCACCAATAGCGGGGGGGAATACAATGAGCAGTTCTTC	TRBJ2-1	TRBD2	-	TRBV7-3
CATEGQGYEQYF	TGTGCCACGGAAGGACAGGGCTACGAGCAGTACTTC	TRBJ2-7	TRBD1	few	TRBV10-3
CASSDRVRGYTF	TGTGCCAGCAGCGACAGGGTGCGTGGCTACACCTTC	TRBJ1-2	TRBD1	-	TRBV5-8
CSARDPKSSYNEQFF	TGCAGTGCTAGAGATCCGAAGAGCTCCTACAATGAGCAGTTCTTC	TRBJ2-1	-	many	TRBV20-1
CASSLVGASEETQYF	TGTGCCAGCAGCTTAGTGGGGGCTAGCGAAGAGACCCAGTACTTC	TRBJ2-5	-	few	TRBV7-9
CASSPSRGGAFF	TGTGCCAGCAGCCCCTCCCGGGGCGGGGCTTTCTTT	TRBJ1-1	-	few	TRBV7-2
CGARVYSSLGTTYTDTQYF	TGCGGTGCTAGGGTTTATAGTAGCCTGGGGACTACCTACACAGATACGCAGTATTTT	TRBJ2-3	TRBD2	-	TRBV20-1
CASSPTGTGPYGYTF	TGTGCCAGCAGCCCCACCGGGACAGGGCCGTATGGCTACACCTTC	TRBJ1-2	TRBD1	-	TRBV5-5
CASSPWDYLGTGFSYEQYF	TGTGCCAGCAGCCCCTGGGACTACTTGGGGACAGGGTTTTCCTACGAGCAGTACTTC	TRBJ2-7	TRBD1	-	TRBV7-2
CASSFLGGANTEAFF	TGCGCCAGCAGCTTCCTTGGGGGGGCAAACACTGAAGCTTTCTTT	TRBJ1-1	-	-	TRBV5-1
CACSFELISYEQYF	TGTGCCTGCAGCTTTGAACTGATCTCCTACGAGCAGTACTTC	TRBJ2-7	-	once	TRBV28
CATSSREGWAFF	TGTGCCACCAGCTCCCGGGAAGGGTGGGCTTTCTTT	TRBJ1-1	-	once	TRBV15
CSARDPRPNQPQHF	TGCAGTGCTAGAGATCCCCGGCCCAATCAGCCCCAGCATTTT	TRBJ1-5	-	-	TRBV20-1
CATSRLAGALLAKNIQYF	TGTGCCACCAGCAGGTTAGCGGGAGCTCTCCTAGCCAAAAACATTCAGTACTTC	TRBJ2-4	TRBD2	few	TRBV15
CASSPSSAAYEQYF	TGTGCCAGCAGCCCCTCTAGCGCGGCCTACGAGCAGTACTTC	TRBJ2-7	-	once	TRBV3-1
CAGSYSGGVEQFF	TGTGCCGGCAGTTACTCGGGAGGGGTTGAGCAGTTCTTC	TRBJ2-1	TRBD2	-	TRBV6-2/TRBV6-3
CSARGRGGPRGQFF	TGCAGTGCTAGAGGCCGGGGCGGGCCGAGAGGGCAGTTCTTC	TRBJ2-1	-	few	TRBV20-1